The 32 T cell receptor beta chains presented below share a single source sample, sequenced in a study of PD-L1 blockade in urothelial cancer. As for time point: pretreatment peripheral blood. Sequenced by immunoSEQ multiplex PCR; TCRdb stores in-frame clones only, minus some. The top ten clones hold 16% of a sample with around 45,000 clones, more than 75% of them seen once. The material was PBMCs, obtained around atezolizumab (anti-PD-L1) treatment. These TCRs come from a man aged 60-69 years with urothelial cancer.

This clone turned up a few times. V and J are TRBV29-1 and TRBJ2-7, with D possibly being TRBD1 (5 bases). The CDR3 is 12 residues long. V lost 6 bases and J 2 bases, leaving 11 bases between the germline ends. The V gene's germline CDR1 is SQVTM and CDR2 ANQGSEA. CDR3 DNA sequence: TGCAGCGTAGTAGGGGCAACCTACGAGCAGTACTTC. Residues: CSVVGATYEQYF.

This chain connects TRBV5-1 to TRBJ2-7, with TRBD2 as a possible D gene (6 bases). V was cut by 2 bases and J by 5 bases, with 8 bases left in between. Germline assignment: CDR1 SGHRS and CDR2 YFSETQ. The CDR3 consists of 12 residues. In DNA, the CDR3 is TGCGCCAGCAGCTTTACTAGCAACGAGCAGTACTTC. Protein: CASSFTSNEQYF.

The gene calls are TRBV5-6 and TRBJ1-1; D uncertain. CDR3 length: 13 residues. The germline V and J ends were trimmed by 2 bases and 4 bases, with 9 bases remaining between them. Germline CDR1 and CDR2: SGHDT and YYEEEE. CDR3 loop: CASSFGVFTEAFF. The CDR3 DNA is TGTGCCAGCAGCTTCGGGGTGTTCACTGAAGCTTTCTTT.

With respect to this clone: The junction departs from the called germline gene at one end, perhaps through a read error. V usage is TRBV5-4 and J usage is TRBJ2-3; 9 bases are shared with TRBD1. The CDR3 contains 15 residues. Looked up from germline, CDR1 is SGHNT and CDR2 is YYREEE (reference sequence). CDR3 in amino acids: CAGSPDRGVIDTQYF. The CDR3 coding sequence is TGTGCCGGCAGCCCGGACAGGGGCGTTATAGATACGCAGTATTTT.

The genes are TRBV19 and TRBJ1-5; TRBD1 agrees at 7 bases. V was clipped by 6 bases and J by 5 bases; unmatched bases: 10. Germline V gene data show CDR1 as LNHDA and CDR2 as SQIVND (reference sequence). The CDR3 length is 15 residues. The DNA of the CDR3 is TGTGCCAGTAGGGTAGAACAGGGGAATCATCAGCCCCAGCATTTT. Translating it yields CASRVEQGNHQPQHF.

V gene TRBV19 combines with J gene TRBJ1-5, with TRBD1 matching 8 bases. V lost 3 bases and J lost 11; bases outside the gene matches: 21. The CDR3 is made up of 18 amino acids. The germline CDR1 and CDR2 sequences are LNHDA and SQIVND (reference sequence). The CDR3 protein is CASSIPRTGWAVVSTQHF. CDR3 DNA sequence: TGTGCCAGTAGTATCCCTCGGACAGGGTGGGCCGTTGTGTCGACCCAGCATTTT.

This rearrangement joins TRBV28 to TRBJ1-4, with no clear D. Germline CDR1 is MDHEN and CDR2 is SYDVKM. Trimming removed 7 bases at V and 7 bases at J, with 19 bases between. This CDR3 region has 15 residues. CDR3 nucleotide sequence: TGTGCCAGCATTCCCATCCGGACCAGCGGTGAAAAACTGTTTTTT. Encoded protein: CASIPIRTSGEKLFF. The entire variable domain, with the rest obtained from reference TRBV28 and TRBJ1-4, is as follows: DVKVTQSSRYLVKRTGEKVFLECVQDMDHENMFWYRQDPGLGLRLIYFSYDVKMKEKGDIPEGYSVSREKKERFSLILESASTNQTSMYLCASIPIRTSGEKLFFGSGTQLSVL.

CDR3 loop: CASSLGVAGGPDNEQFF. CDR3 nucleotide sequence: TGTGCCAGCAGCTTAGGGGTAGCGGGGGGGCCCGACAATGAGCAGTTCTTC. The rearrangement links TRBV11-2 to TRBJ2-1; 11 bases are shared with TRBD2. This CDR3 has 17 residues. With 1 base clipped from V and 5 bases from J, the junction kept 7 bases outside the gene matches. Looked up from germline, CDR1 is SGHAT and CDR2 is FQNNGV.

The table lists this clone with a few counts. This chain connects TRBV7-9 to TRBJ2-1, with 9 bases lining up with TRBD2. The CDR3 covers 15 residues. J lost 4 bases, V lost 1 base, and 2 bases had no gene match. Germline V gene lookup returns CDR1 SEHNR and CDR2 FQNEAQ (reference sequence). The CDR3 here is CASSLGLAEYNEQFF. For the CDR3, the DNA is TGTGCCAGCAGCTTAGGACTAGCGGAGTACAATGAGCAGTTCTTC.

The J gene is TRBJ2-6, the V gene TRBV28; possible D gene TRBD1, 5 bases. The V and J ends lost 2 bases and 0 bases respectively, with 14 bases between them. This CDR3 region has 18 residues. Germline V gene lookup returns CDR1 MDHEN and CDR2 SYDVKM. For the CDR3, the DNA is TGTGCCAGCAGTTTACCTAGGACAACTTTCTCTGGGGCCAACGTCCTGACTTTC. Its translation is CASSLPRTTFSGANVLTF.

This clone was picked up a small number of times. V usage is TRBV6-6 and J usage is TRBJ1-1; the D gene is possibly TRBD1 (5 bases). V was clipped by 5 bases and J by 4 bases, with 20 bases between them. Germline V gene lookup returns CDR1 MNHNY and CDR2 SVGAGI (reference sequence). The CDR3 consists of 16 residues. In DNA form, the CDR3 reads TGTGCCAGCAGTCCCGTCGGGCAGGGCGTAGGCACTGAAGCTTTCTTT. Its translation is CASSPVGQGVGTEAFF.

This rearrangement joins TRBV28 to TRBJ1-4; perhaps TRBD1 as D (5 bases). V dropped 5 bases and J dropped 4 bases, with 14 bases sitting between them. The V gene's germline CDR1 is MDHEN and CDR2 SYDVKM. The CDR3 totals 15 residues. CDR3 residues: CASSTQGSSNEKLFF. CDR3 nucleotide sequence: TGTGCCAGCAGTACGCAGGGATCCAGTAATGAAAAACTGTTTTTT.

The J gene is TRBJ2-1, the V gene TRBV6-5, with 7 bases identical to TRBD1. V was pared by 0 bases and J by 7 bases, with 6 bases of the junction left unmatched. The CDR3 runs 15 residues. Germline-derived CDR1 and CDR2 are MNHEY and SVGAGI. The CDR3 DNA is TGTGCCAGCAGTTACTCGAGAGACAGGGTGAATGAGCAGTTCTTC. Encoded protein: CASSYSRDRVNEQFF.

The CDR3, as DNA: TGTGCCAGCAGACAGGGGGCGAACACTGAAGCTTTCTTT. Protein: CASRQGANTEAFF. This sequence joins TRBV6-1 and TRBJ1-1; 9 nucleotides agree with TRBD1. The germline V gene encodes CDR1 MNHNS and CDR2 SASEGT. This CDR3 contains 13 residues. Trimming cost V 6 bases and J 1 base; bases outside gene matches: 0.

About this clone: Given a much more abundant clone one base away, this may be a read error. The CDR3 region is CASSRDSVNTEAFF. The CDR3 DNA is TGTGCCAGCAGCCGGGACAGCGTGAACACTGAAGCTTTCTTT. The rearrangement links TRBV14 to TRBJ1-1, with 7 nucleotides matching TRBD1. Trimming took 4 bases from V and 0 from J; bases not matched to a gene: 2. The CDR3 runs to 14 residues. CDR1 SGHDN and CDR2 FVKESK come from the germline V gene.

The V and J genes are TRBV14 and TRBJ2-5; D is undetermined. The CDR3 runs to 13 residues. The V gene's germline CDR1 is SGHDN and CDR2 FVKESK. V lost 4 bases and J lost 2, with 8 bases in between. In DNA form, the CDR3 reads TGTGCCAGCAGCCTCCGCAGACAAGAGACCCAGTACTTC. Its protein is CASSLRRQETQYF.

This clone is a singleton in its sample. The V and J genes are TRBV18 and TRBJ2-3; 9 nucleotides line up with TRBD2. V trimming: 4 bases; J trimming: 5 bases; junction bases outside the gene matches: 10. The CDR3 is made up of 16 amino acids. CDR1 KGHSH and CDR2 LQKENI come from the germline V gene. The CDR3 spells CASSRVPSGMGDTQYF. The CDR3 DNA sequence: TGTGCCAGCTCACGAGTTCCTAGCGGGATGGGAGATACGCAGTATTTT.

This CDR3 reads CASSLTGQGADTQYF. The CDR3 DNA reads TGCGCCAGCAGCCTCACGGGACAGGGGGCTGATACGCAGTATTTT. The chain is built from TRBV5-1 and TRBJ2-3; TRBD1 aligns across 12 bases. This CDR3 is built from 15 residues. J was trimmed by 6 bases and V by 4 bases; bases with no gene match: 6. CDR1 is SGHRS and CDR2 is YFSETQ in the germline V gene.

This chain links TRBV27 with TRBJ1-5, with a possible D match to TRBD1 (5 bases). The length of the CDR3 is 13 residues. Germline CDR1 is MNHEY and CDR2 is SMNVEV (reference sequence). The V and J ends lost 3 bases and 7 bases respectively, with 10 bases between them. CDR3 protein: CASSLGLRQPQHF. Here the CDR3 DNA reads TGTGCCAGCAGTTTGGGGCTCCGGCAGCCCCAGCATTTT.

The chain recombines TRBV6-5 with TRBJ2-1; no definite D call. The ends were cut back, 0 bases at V and 8 bases at J, with 11 bases in the middle. The length of the CDR3 is 14 residues. CDR1 is MNHEY and CDR2 is SVGAGI in the germline V gene. CDR3 DNA: TGTGCCAGCAGTTACTCGTTTCGGGTTTATGAGCAGTTCTTC. It encodes CASSYSFRVYEQFF.

The chain combines TRBV11-2 with TRBJ2-3; 8 bases match TRBD1. The CDR3 runs 15 residues. Losses at the gene ends were 2 bases for V and 4 bases for J; bases not matched to a gene: 5. Germline values: CDR1 SGHAT, CDR2 FQNNGV. CDR3 residues: CASSLMGQVSDTQYF. The CDR3 coding sequence is TGTGCCAGCAGCTTAATGGGACAGGTTTCAGATACGCAGTATTTT.

This clone has just one count. The chain uses TRBV28 and TRBJ2-7, with D maybe TRBD1 (6 bases). Germline loops: CDR1 MDHEN, CDR2 SYDVKM. Trimming left V 8 bases short and J 7 bases short, with 12 bases between. This CDR3 spans 11 amino acids. The CDR3 coding sequence is TGTGCCAGCCGGGACACCGGAGAGCAGTACTTC. Its translation is CASRDTGEQYF.

The gene calls are TRBV6-1 and TRBJ1-6; possibly TRBD1 for D (5 bases). CDR1 is MNHNS and CDR2 is SASEGT in the germline V gene. This CDR3 region has 13 residues. V was cut by 2 bases and J by 12 bases, with 11 bases left in between. The CDR3 loop reads CASSESGPIPLHF. The CDR3 DNA reads TGTGCCAGCAGTGAATCAGGGCCCATACCCCTCCACTTT.

The rearrangement joins TRBV6-5 to TRBJ1-2; a weak D match, TRBD1 (6 bases). The V end lost 2 bases, the J end lost 4 bases, and 11 bases lay between the germline ends. CDR1 MNHEY and CDR2 SVGAGI come from the germline V gene. CDR3 size: 14 residues. The CDR3 is CASSYDRRSYGYTF. CDR3 bases: TGTGCCAGCAGTTACGACAGGCGAAGCTATGGCTACACCTTC.

This rearrangement joins TRBV27 to TRBJ2-5, with 14 bases matching TRBD2. Germline CDR1 MNHEY, CDR2 SMNVEV (reference sequence). This CDR3 is 18 amino acids long. V shed 5 bases, J shed 3 bases, and the junction held 11 bases outside the gene matches. The CDR3 loop reads CASSPRPGTSGSKETQYF. CDR3 bases: TGTGCCAGCAGTCCTAGACCGGGGACTAGCGGGAGTAAAGAGACCCAGTACTTC.

This rearrangement joins TRBV10-2 to TRBJ2-7; 11 bases agree with TRBD1. J was trimmed by 4 bases and V by 4 bases; bases with no gene match: 3. Per the germline V gene, CDR1 is WSHSY and CDR2 is SAAADI. The CDR3 length is 14 residues. CDR3 region: CASSAGTGGYEQYF. DNA for the CDR3: TGCGCCAGCAGTGCCGGGACAGGGGGATACGAGCAGTACTTC.

The V and J genes are TRBV27 and TRBJ2-1; TRBD2 matches at 10 bases. Germline CDR1 is MNHEY and CDR2 is SMNVEV (reference sequence). CDR3 length: 15 amino acids. With V trimmed by 5 bases and J by 8 bases, 9 bases remained unmatched. As DNA, the CDR3 is TGTGCCAGCAGTCATCCTAGCGGGGGTCTCGATGAGCAGTTCTTC. Protein: CASSHPSGGLDEQFF.

The gene calls are TRBV5-1 and TRBJ2-1; possible D gene TRBD1, 6 bases. Germline V gene lookup returns CDR1 SGHRS and CDR2 YFSETQ. CDR3 length: 16 residues. Trimming removed 1 base from V and 9 bases from J, with 20 bases in between. The CDR3 DNA reads as TGCGCCAGCAGCTTGAAGAATACAGGGAATACCGGTGAGCAGTTCTTC. Translation: CASSLKNTGNTGEQFF.

The sample holds one count of this clone. CDR3 in amino acids: CASSPGFGTETLYGYTF. For the CDR3, the DNA is TGCGCCAGCAGCCCGGGGTTCGGGACAGAAACTCTGTATGGCTACACCTTC. The chain uses TRBV5-1 and TRBJ1-2, with 7 bases fitting TRBD1. The ends lost 4 bases at V and 5 bases at J; junction bases unmatched: 17. Germline CDR1 and CDR2: SGHRS and YFSETQ. The CDR3 extends over 17 amino acids.

This chain links TRBV9 with TRBJ1-2, with 7 bases fitting TRBD1. This CDR3 spans 13 amino acids. Germline-derived CDR1 and CDR2 are SGDLS and YYNGEE. The trim removed 0 bases at V and 5 bases at J, leaving 1 base unmatched. Written as DNA, the CDR3 is TGTGCCAGCAGCGTAGAACAGGGGTATGGCTACACCTTC. Protein product: CASSVEQGYGYTF.

This chain uses TRBV28 with TRBJ1-5; 9 bases are a match to TRBD1. The V gene's germline CDR1 is MDHEN and CDR2 SYDVKM. Trimming cost V 5 bases and J 2 bases; bases outside gene matches: 4. This CDR3 is built from 15 residues. This chain's CDR3 is CASSPGDRGNQPQHF. The CDR3 DNA reads as TGTGCCAGCAGTCCAGGGGACAGGGGCAATCAGCCCCAGCATTTT.

In DNA form, the CDR3 reads TGTGCCAGTAGTACGGGACTATCAGGGACGCAGTATTTT. Its protein is CASSTGLSGTQYF. This chain uses TRBV19 with TRBJ2-3, with 7 bases matching TRBD2. V was clipped by 4 bases and J by 9 bases; unmatched bases: 7. In germline, CDR1 is LNHDA, CDR2 SQIVND (reference sequence). The CDR3 spans 13 residues.